This paragraph covers one T cell receptor beta chain sequence. No antigen is known for it. This table comes from immunoSEQ multiplex PCR, and its TCRdb copy is limited to in-frame clones, with some not included. The repertoire has 130,000 or so clones, roughly 91% of them found once; the top ten carry over 0.8%. These data come from a study of OX40 agonist ivuxolimab in advanced cancers. The study's findings and limits: In the 0.1 to 3.0 mg/kg range, CD4+ and CD8+ blood T cells had expanded clonally by week 6.

This specimen consisted of CD4+ or CD8+ T cells sorted from blood, obtained in a trial of the OX40 agonist ivuxolimab. This TCR was recovered from an adult with an advanced solid tumor such as melanoma, head and neck, liver or kidney cancer.

Here the CDR3 DNA reads TGTGCCACCCGGGGACGGGGGACCTACGAGCAGTACTTC. Translated: CATRGRGTYEQYF. The chain has TRBV19 and TRBJ2-7; tentatively, D is TRBD2 (6 bases). The CDR3 has 13 amino acids. CDR1 and CDR2 from the germline V gene are LNHDA and SQIVND (reference sequence). The V gene lost 10 bases and the J gene lost 2 bases, with 15 bases spanning the gap.